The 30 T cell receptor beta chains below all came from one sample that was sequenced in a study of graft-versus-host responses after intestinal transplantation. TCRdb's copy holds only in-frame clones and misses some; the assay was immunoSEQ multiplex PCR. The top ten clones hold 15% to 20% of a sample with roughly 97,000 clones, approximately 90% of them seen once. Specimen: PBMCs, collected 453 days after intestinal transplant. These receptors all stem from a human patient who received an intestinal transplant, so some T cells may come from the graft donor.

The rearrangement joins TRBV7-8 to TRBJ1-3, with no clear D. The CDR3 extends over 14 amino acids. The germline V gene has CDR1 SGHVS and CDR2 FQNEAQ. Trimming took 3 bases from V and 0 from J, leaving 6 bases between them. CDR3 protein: CASSFSGSGNTIYF. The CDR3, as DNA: TGTGCCAGCAGCTTTTCCGGCTCTGGAAACACCATATATTTT.

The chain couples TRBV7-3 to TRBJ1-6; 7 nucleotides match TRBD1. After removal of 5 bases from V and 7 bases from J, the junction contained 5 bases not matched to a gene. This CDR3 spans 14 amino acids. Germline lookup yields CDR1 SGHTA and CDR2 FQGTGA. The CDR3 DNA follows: TGTGCCAGCAGCGAGGGACAGATAAATTCACCCCTCCACTTT. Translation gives CASSEGQINSPLHF.

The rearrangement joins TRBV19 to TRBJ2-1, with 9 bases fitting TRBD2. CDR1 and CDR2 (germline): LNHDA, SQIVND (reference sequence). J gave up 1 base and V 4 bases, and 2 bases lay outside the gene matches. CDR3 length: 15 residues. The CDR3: CASSRLAGSYNEQFF. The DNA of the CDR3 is TGTGCCAGTAGTAGGCTAGCGGGGTCCTACAATGAGCAGTTCTTC.

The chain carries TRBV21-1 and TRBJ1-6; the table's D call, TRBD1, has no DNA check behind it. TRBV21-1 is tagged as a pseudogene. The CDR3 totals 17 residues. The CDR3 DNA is TGTGCCAGCAGCAAAGAGCGAGGGGGCGCCCCAAATTCACCCCTCCACTTT. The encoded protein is CASSKERGGAPNSPLHF.

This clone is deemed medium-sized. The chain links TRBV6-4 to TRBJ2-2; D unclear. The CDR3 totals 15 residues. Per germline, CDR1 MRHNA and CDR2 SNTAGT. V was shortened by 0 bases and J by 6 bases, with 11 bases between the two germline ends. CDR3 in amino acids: CASSDSIAGAGELFF. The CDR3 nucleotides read TGTGCCAGCAGTGACTCGATCGCAGGTGCCGGGGAGCTGTTTTTT.

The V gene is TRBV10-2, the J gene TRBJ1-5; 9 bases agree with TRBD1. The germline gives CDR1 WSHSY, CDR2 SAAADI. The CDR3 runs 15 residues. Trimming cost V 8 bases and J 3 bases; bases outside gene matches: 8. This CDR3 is CASRAGTGINQPQHF. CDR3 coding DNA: TGCGCCAGCCGGGCCGGGACAGGGATCAATCAGCCCCAGCATTTT.

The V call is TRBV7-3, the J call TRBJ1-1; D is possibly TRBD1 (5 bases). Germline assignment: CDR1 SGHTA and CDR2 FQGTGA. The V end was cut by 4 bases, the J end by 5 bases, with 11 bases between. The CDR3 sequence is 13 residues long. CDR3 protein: CASSSQGGTEAFF. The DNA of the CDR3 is TGTGCCAGCAGCTCCCAGGGAGGGACTGAAGCTTTCTTT.

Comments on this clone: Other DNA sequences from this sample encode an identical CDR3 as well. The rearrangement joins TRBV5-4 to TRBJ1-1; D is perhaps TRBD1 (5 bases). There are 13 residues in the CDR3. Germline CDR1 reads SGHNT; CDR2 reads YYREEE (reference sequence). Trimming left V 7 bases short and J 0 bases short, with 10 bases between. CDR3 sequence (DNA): TGTGCCAGCGGTTGGGGCTTGAACACTGAAGCTTTCTTT. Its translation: CASGWGLNTEAFF.

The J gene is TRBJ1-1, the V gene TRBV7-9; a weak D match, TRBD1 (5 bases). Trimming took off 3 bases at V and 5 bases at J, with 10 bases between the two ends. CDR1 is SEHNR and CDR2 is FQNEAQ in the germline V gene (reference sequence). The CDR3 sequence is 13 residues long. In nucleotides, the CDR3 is TGTGCCAGCAGCTTCCGGGACTTTACTGAAGCTTTCTTT. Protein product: CASSFRDFTEAFF.

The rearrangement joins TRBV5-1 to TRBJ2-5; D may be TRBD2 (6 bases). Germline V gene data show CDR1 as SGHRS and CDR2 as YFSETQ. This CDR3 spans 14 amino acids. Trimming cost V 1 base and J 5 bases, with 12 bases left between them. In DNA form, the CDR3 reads TGCGCCAGCAGCTTGCAGCTCGGAGGGGAGACCCAGTACTTC. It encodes CASSLQLGGETQYF.

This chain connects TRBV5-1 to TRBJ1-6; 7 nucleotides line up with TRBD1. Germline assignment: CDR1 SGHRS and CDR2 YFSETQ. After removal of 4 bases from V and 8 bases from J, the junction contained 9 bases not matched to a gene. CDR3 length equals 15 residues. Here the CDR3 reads CASSTQGPPDSPLHF. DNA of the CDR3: TGCGCCAGCAGCACACAGGGGCCTCCTGATTCACCCCTCCACTTT. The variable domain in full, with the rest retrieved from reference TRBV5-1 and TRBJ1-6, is KAGVTQTPRYLIKTRGQQVTLSCSPISGHRSVSWYQQTPGQGLQFLFEYFSETQRNKGNFPGRFSGRQFSNSRSEMNVSTLELGDSALYLCASSTQGPPDSPLHFGNGTRLTVT.

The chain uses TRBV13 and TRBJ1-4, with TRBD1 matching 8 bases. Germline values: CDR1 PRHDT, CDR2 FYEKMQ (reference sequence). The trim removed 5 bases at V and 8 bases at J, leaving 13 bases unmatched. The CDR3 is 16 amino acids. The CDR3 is CASSPAGQGRGEKLFF. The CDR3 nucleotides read TGTGCCAGCAGCCCCGCCGGACAGGGCAGAGGGGAAAAACTGTTTTTT. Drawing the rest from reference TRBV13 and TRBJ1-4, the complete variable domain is AAGVIQSPRHLIKEKRETATLKCYPIPRHDTVYWYQQGPGQDPQFLISFYEKMQSDKGSIPDRFSAQQFSDYHSELNMSSLELGDSALYFCASSPAGQGRGEKLFFGSGTQLSVL.

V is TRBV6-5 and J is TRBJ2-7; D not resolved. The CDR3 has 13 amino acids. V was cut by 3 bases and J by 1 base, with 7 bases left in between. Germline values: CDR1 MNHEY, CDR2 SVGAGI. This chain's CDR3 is CASSYRESYEQYF. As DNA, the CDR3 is TGTGCCAGCAGTTATCGCGAGTCCTACGAGCAGTACTTC.

CDR3 sequence reads: CASSVATGGTTDTQYF. CDR3 coding DNA: TGTGCCAGCAGCGTAGCTACGGGGGGGACCACAGATACGCAGTATTTT. The chain recombines TRBV9 with TRBJ2-3; the match to TRBD2 covers 8 bases. V was clipped by 0 bases and J by 2 bases; unmatched bases: 5. Germline CDR1 reads SGDLS; CDR2 reads YYNGEE. This CDR3 region has 16 residues.

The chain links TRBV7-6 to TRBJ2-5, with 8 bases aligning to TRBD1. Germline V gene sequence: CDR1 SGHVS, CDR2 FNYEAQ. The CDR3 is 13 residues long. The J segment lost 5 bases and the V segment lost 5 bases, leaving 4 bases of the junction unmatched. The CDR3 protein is CASSPGGGETQYF. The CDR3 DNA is TGTGCCAGCAGCCCAGGGGGCGGGGAGACCCAGTACTTC.

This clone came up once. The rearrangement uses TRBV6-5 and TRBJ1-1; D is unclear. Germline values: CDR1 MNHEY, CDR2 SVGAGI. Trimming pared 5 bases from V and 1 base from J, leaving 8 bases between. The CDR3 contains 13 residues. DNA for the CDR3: TGTGCCAGCAGTCCCGCTTCGAACACTGAAGCTTTCTTT. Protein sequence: CASSPASNTEAFF.

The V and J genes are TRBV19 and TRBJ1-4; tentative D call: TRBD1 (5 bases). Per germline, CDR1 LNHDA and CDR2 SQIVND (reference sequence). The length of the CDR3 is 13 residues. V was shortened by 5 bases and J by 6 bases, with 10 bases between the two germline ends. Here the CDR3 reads CASSDSLYEKLFF. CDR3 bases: TGTGCCAGTAGTGACAGCCTTTATGAAAAACTGTTTTTT. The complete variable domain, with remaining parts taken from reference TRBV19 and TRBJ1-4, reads DGGITQSPKYLFRKEGQNVTLSCEQNLNHDAMYWYRQDPGQGLRLIYYSQIVNDFQKGDIAEGYSVSREKKESFPLTVTSAQKNPTAFYLCASSDSLYEKLFFGSGTQLSVL.

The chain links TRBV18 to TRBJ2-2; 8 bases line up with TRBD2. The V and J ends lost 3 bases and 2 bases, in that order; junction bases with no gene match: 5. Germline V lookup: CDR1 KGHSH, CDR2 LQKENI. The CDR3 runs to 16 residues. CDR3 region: CASSPLTSGNTGELFF. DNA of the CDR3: TGTGCCAGCTCACCGCTTACTAGCGGAAACACCGGGGAGCTGTTTTTT.

Here the CDR3 DNA reads TGTGCCAGCAGTCTAGGACTAGCGGTAGGAGAGACCCAGTACTTC. Encoded protein: CASSLGLAVGETQYF. The rearrangement joins TRBV5-7 to TRBJ2-5; TRBD2 matches 10 bases. TRBV5-7 is an open reading frame, and its role is uncertain. The trim removed 5 bases at V and 4 bases at J, leaving 8 bases unmatched. This CDR3 spans 15 amino acids.

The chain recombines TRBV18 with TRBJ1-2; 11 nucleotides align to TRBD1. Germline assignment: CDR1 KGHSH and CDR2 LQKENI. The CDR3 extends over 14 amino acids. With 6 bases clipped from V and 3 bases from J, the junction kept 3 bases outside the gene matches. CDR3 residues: CASSPGQGDYGYTF. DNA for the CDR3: TGTGCCAGCTCCCCGGGACAGGGGGACTATGGCTACACCTTC. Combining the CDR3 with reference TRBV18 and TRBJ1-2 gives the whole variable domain NAGVMQNPRHLVRRRGQEARLRCSPMKGHSHVYWYRQLPEEGLKFMVYLQKENIIDESGMPKERFSAEFPKEGPSILRIQQVVRGDSAAYFCASSPGQGDYGYTFGSGTRLTVV.

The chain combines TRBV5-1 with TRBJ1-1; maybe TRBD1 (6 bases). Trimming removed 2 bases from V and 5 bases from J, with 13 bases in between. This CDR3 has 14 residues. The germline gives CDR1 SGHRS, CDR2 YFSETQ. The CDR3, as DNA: TGCGCCAGCAGCTTTGGAGGGGGGTGGACTGAAGCTTTCTTT. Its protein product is CASSFGGGWTEAFF.

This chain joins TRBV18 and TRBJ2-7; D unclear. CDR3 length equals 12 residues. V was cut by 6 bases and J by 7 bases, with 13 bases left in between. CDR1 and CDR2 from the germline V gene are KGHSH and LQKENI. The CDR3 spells CASSRPNGEQYF. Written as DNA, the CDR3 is TGTGCCAGCTCCCGCCCGAACGGGGAGCAGTACTTC.

CDR3 nucleotide sequence: TGTGCCAGCAGCGTAGGCCTCCCGACCTATGGCTACACCTTC. This codes for CASSVGLPTYGYTF. The chain joins TRBV9 to TRBJ1-2; D ambiguous. This CDR3 has 14 residues. Per germline, CDR1 SGDLS and CDR2 YYNGEE. V was clipped by 0 bases and J by 4 bases, with 10 bases between them.

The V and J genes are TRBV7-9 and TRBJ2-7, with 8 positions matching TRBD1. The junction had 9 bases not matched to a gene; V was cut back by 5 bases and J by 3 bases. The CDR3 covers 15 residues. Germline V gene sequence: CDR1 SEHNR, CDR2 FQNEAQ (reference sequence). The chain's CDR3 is CASSPYAGTGYEQYF. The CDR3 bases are TGTGCCAGCAGCCCATATGCCGGGACAGGCTACGAGCAGTACTTC.

The CDR3 sequence: CASSEGWTSTDTQYF. The CDR3 DNA follows: TGTGCCAGCAGTGAAGGGTGGACTAGCACAGATACGCAGTATTTT. This chain joins TRBV2 and TRBJ2-3; a weak D match, TRBD2 (5 bases). The CDR3 runs 15 residues. V shed 1 base and J shed 0 bases, with 8 bases lying between them. Germline values: CDR1 SNHLY, CDR2 FYNNEI.

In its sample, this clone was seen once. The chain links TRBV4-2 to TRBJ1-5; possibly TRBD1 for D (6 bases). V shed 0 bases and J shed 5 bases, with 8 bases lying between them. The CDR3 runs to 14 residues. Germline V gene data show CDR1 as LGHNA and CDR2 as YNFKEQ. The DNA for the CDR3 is TGTGCCAGCAGCCAAGAGGACAGAGATCAGCCCCAGCATTTT. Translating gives CASSQEDRDQPQHF.

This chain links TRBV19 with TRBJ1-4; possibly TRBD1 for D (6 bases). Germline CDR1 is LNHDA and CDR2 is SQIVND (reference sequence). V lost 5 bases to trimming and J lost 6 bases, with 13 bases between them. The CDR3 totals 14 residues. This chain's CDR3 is CASSSGVVDEKLFF. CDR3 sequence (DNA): TGTGCCAGTAGTTCAGGGGTCGTTGATGAAAAACTGTTTTTT.

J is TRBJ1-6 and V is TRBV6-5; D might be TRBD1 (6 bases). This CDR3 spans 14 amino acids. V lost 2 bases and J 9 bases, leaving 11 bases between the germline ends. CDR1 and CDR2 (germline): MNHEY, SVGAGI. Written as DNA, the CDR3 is TGTGCCAGCAGTTACGTGGGGGCCGGTTCACCCCTCCACTTT. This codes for CASSYVGAGSPLHF.

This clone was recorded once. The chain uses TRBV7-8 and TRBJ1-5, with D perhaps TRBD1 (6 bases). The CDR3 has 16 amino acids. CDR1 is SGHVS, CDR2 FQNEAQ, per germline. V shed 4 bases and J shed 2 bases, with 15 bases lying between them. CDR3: CASSWREGVGNQPQHF. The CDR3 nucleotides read TGTGCCAGCAGCTGGAGAGAGGGGGTGGGCAATCAGCCCCAGCATTTT.

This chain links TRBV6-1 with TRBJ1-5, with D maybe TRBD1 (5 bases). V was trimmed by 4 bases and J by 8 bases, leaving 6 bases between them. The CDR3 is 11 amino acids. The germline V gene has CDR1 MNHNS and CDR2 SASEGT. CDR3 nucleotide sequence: TGTGCCAGCAGTGGCAGGGAGCCCCAGCATTTT. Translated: CASSGREPQHF.